This entry features one TCR beta chain sequence. These data are taken from a study of shared clonotypes between healthy human individuals. Trimming took 5 bases from V and 3 from J, leaving 10 bases between them. CDR1 is MNHEY, CDR2 SMNVEV, per germline (reference sequence). The CDR3 contains 13 residues. Here immunoSEQ multiplex PCR was the method, and the copy in TCRdb shows in-frame clones only, minus some. This sample has roughly 1,600,000 clones, with 97% to 99% found just once. The TCR sequence derives from a man aged 25-40 years in good health. Material: naive CD4+ T cells sorted from blood. The sample's subset: CD45RA+ positively selected. The chain is built from TRBV27 and TRBJ1-2; no reliable D call. CDR3 residues: CASSRREDYGYTF. CDR3 coding DNA: TGTGCCAGCAGTCGTAGGGAGGACTATGGCTACACCTTC.